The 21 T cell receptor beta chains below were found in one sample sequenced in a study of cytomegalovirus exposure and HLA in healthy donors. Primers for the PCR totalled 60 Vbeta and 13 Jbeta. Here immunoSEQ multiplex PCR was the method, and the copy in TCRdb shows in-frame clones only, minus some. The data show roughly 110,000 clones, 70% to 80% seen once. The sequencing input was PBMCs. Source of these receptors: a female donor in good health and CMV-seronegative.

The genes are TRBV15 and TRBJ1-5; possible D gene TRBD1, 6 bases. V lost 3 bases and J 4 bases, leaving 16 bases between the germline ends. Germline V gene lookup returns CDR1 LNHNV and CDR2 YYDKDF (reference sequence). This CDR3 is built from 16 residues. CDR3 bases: TGTGCCACCAGCAGGGACAGCCGTCCGGGGAATCAGCCCCAGCATTTT. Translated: CATSRDSRPGNQPQHF.

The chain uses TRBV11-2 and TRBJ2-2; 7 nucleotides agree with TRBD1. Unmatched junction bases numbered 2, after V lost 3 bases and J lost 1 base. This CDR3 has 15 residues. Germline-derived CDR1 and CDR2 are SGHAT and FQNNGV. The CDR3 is CASSFGTENTGELFF. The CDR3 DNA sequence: TGTGCCAGCAGCTTTGGGACAGAGAACACCGGGGAGCTGTTTTTT.

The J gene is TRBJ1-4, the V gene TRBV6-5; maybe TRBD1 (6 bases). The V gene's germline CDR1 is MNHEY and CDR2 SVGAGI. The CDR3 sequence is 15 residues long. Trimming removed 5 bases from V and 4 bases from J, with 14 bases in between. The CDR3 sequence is CASSRGSWGNEKLFF. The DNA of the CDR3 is TGTGCCAGCAGTAGGGGGTCCTGGGGTAATGAAAAACTGTTTTTT.

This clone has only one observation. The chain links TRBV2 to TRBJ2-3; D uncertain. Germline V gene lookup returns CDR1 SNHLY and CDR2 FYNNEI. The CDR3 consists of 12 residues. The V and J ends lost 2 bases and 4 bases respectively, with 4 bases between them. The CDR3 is CASSEQSDTQYF. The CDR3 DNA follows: TGTGCCAGCAGTGAACAATCAGATACGCAGTATTTT. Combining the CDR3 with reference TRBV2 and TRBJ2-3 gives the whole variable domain EPEVTQTPSHQVTQMGQEVILRCVPISNHLYFYWYRQILGQKVEFLVSFYNNEISEKSEIFDDQFSVERPDGSNFTLKIRSTKLEDSAMYFCASSEQSDTQYFGPGTRLTVL.

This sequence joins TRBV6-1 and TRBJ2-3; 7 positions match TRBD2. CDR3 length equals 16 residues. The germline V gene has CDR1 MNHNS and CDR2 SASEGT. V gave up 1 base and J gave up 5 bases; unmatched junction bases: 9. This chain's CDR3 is CASSEGGEGLGDTQYF. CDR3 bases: TGTGCCAGCAGTGAAGGTGGGGAGGGTTTAGGAGATACGCAGTATTTT.

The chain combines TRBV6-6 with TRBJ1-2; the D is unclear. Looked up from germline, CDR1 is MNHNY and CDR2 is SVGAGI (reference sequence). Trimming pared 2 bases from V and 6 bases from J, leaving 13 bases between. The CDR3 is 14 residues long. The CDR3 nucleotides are TGTGCCAGCAGTTACGAGGGCCGATCAAATGGCTACACCTTC. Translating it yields CASSYEGRSNGYTF.

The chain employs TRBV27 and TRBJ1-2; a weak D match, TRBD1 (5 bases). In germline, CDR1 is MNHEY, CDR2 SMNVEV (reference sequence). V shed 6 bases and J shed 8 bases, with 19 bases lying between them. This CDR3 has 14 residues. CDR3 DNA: TGTGCCAGCAGCAAGACAGTCCCAGTGTACGGCTACACCTTC. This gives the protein CASSKTVPVYGYTF.

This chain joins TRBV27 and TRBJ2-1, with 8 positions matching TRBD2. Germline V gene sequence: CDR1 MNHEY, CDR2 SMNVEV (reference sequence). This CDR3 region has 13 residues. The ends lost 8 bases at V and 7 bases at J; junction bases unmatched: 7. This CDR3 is CASEYRGGNEQFF. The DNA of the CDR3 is TGTGCCAGCGAGTACCGGGGGGGAAATGAGCAGTTCTTC.

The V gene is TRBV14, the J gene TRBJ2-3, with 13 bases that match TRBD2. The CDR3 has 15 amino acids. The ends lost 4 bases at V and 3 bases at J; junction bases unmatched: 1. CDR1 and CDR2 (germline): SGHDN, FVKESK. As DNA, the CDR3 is TGTGCCAGCAGCCCGGGACTAGCGGGAACAGATACGCAGTATTTT. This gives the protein CASSPGLAGTDTQYF.

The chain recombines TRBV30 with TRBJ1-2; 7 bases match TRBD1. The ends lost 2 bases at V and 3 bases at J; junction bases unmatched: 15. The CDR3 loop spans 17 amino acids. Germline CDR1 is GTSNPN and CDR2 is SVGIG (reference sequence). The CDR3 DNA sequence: TGTGCCTGGAGTCCACCAACTCGGACAGGCTCGGACTATGGCTACACCTTC. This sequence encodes CAWSPPTRTGSDYGYTF.

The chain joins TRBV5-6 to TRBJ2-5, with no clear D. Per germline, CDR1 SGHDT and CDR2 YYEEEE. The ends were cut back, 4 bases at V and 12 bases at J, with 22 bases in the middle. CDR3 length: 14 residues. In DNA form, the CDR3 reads TGTGCCAGCAGCGCCGGCCAGGTGCCTTGGTTGGAGTACTTC. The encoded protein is CASSAGQVPWLEYF.

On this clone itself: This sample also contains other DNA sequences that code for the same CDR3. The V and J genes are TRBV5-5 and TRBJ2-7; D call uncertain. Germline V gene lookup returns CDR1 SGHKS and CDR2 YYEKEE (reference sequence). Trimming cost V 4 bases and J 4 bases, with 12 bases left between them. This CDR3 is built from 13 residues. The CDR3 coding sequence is TGTGCCAGCAGCACCCTTGAGGTTTACGAGCAGTACTTC. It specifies CASSTLEVYEQYF.

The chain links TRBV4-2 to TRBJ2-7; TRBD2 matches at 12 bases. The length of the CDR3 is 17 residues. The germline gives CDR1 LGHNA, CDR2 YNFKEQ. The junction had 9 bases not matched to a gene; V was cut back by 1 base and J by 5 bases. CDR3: CASSQGLAGGHWDEQYF. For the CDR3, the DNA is TGTGCCAGCAGCCAAGGGCTAGCGGGGGGGCATTGGGACGAGCAGTACTTC.

CDR3 sequence (DNA): TGTGCCAGCAGTTACTTCCGGTATTATCAGCCCCAGCATTTT. Translated: CASSYFRYYQPQHF. V is TRBV6-5 and J is TRBJ1-5, with unresolved D. The CDR3 is 14 amino acids. V shed 1 base and J shed 5 bases, with 9 bases lying between them. Germline V gene sequence: CDR1 MNHEY, CDR2 SVGAGI.

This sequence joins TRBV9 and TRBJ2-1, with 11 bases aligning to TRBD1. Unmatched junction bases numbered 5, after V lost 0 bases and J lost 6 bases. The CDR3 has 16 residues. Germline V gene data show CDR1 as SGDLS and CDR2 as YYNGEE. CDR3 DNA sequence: TGTGCCAGCAGCGTAGTCGGGACAGGGGGGGGCAATGAGCAGTTCTTC. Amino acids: CASSVVGTGGGNEQFF.

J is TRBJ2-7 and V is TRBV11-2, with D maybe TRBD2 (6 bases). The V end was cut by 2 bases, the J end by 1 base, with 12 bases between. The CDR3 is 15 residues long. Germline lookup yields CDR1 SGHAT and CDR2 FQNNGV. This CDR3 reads CASSLTDGGSYEQYF. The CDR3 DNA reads TGTGCCAGCAGCTTAACCGACGGAGGGTCCTACGAGCAGTACTTC. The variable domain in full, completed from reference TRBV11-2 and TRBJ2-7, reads EAGVAQSPRYKIIEKRQSVAFWCNPISGHATLYWYQQILGQGPKLLIQFQNNGVVDDSQLPKDRFSAERLKGVDSTLKIQPAKLEDSAVYLCASSLTDGGSYEQYFGPGTRLTVT.

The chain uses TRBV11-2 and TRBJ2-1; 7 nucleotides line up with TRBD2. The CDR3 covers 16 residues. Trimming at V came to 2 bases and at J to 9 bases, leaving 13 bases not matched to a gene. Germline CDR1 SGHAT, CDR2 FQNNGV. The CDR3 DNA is TGTGCCAGCAGCTTATCTCAGGTGGACACTAGCGCTGAGCAGTTCTTC. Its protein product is CASSLSQVDTSAEQFF. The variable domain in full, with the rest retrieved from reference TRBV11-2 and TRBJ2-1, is EAGVAQSPRYKIIEKRQSVAFWCNPISGHATLYWYQQILGQGPKLLIQFQNNGVVDDSQLPKDRFSAERLKGVDSTLKIQPAKLEDSAVYLCASSLSQVDTSAEQFFGPGTRLTVL.

The CDR3 sequence: CSVENNQETQYF. The CDR3, as DNA: TGCAGCGTTGAGAACAACCAAGAGACCCAGTACTTC. The V and J genes are TRBV29-1 and TRBJ2-5, with unresolved D. Looked up from germline, CDR1 is SQVTM and CDR2 is ANQGSEA. Trimming left V 3 bases short and J 0 bases short, with 5 bases between. The CDR3 spans 12 residues.

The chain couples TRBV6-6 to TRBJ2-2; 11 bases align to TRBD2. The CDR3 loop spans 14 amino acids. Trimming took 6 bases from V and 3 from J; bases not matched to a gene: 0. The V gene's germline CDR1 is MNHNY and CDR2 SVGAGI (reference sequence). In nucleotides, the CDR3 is TGTGCCAGCAGACTAGCGGGGGACACCGGGGAGCTGTTTTTT. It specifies CASRLAGDTGELFF.

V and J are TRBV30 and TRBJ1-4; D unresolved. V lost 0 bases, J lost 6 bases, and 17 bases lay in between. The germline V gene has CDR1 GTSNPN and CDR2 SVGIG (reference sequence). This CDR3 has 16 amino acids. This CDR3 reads CAWSVFGLNLDEKLFF. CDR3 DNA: TGTGCCTGGAGTGTATTTGGCTTGAATTTGGATGAAAAACTGTTTTTT.

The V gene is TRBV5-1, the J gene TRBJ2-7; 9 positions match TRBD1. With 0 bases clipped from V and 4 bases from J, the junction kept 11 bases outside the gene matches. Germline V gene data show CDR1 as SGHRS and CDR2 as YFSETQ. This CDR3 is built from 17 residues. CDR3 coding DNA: TGCGCCAGCAGCTTGGCAGCCTCGGGGACAGGGATTTACGAGCAGTACTTC. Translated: CASSLAASGTGIYEQYF.